This entry lists 18 T cell receptor beta chains sequenced from one sample in a study of T cells in Graves' hyperthyroidism and ophthalmopathy. There were TCR beta CDR3 regions amplified from RNA transcripts. First-round RT-PCR targeting the TCR CDR3 was performed with the HTBI primer set. MiXCR, applied by TCRdb to the multiplex PCR reads, yields one record per CDR3 protein. Found here are a few hundred thousand distinct CDR3 sequences, around 14% of them singletons; the top ten hold 32%. The sequenced sample was blood. These receptors were taken from a woman in her thirties with Graves' hyperthyroidism.

This clonotype was seen repeatedly, ten times or more. The genes are TRBV7-9 and TRBJ2-3, with D unclear. CDR3 length equals 15 residues. V lost 2 bases, J lost 1 base, and 10 bases lay in between. The germline V gene encodes CDR1 SEHNR and CDR2 FQNEAQ (reference sequence). In nucleotides, the CDR3 is TGTGCCAGCAGCTTATTGGTGCTGGGCACAGATACGCAGTATTTT. As protein: CASSLLVLGTDTQYF.

At least ten counts were recorded for this clonotype. The chain recombines TRBV11-2 with TRBJ1-1, with 8 nucleotides matching TRBD1. The CDR3 runs to 14 residues. V lost 5 bases and J lost 5; bases outside the gene matches: 7. CDR1 SGHAT and CDR2 FQNNGV come from the germline V gene. CDR3 sequence: CASSLRGPWTEAFF. The CDR3 DNA reads TGTGCCAGCAGCCTCAGGGGGCCCTGGACTGAAGCTTTCTTT.

To note about this clonotype: A much more abundant neighbour one base away suggests this may be a read error. This chain links TRBV20-1 with TRBJ2-7, with D perhaps TRBD2 (5 bases). The ends were cut back, 3 bases at V and 2 bases at J, with 5 bases in the middle. The CDR3 extends over 11 amino acids. The germline V gene has CDR1 DFQATT and CDR2 SNEGSKA (reference sequence). CDR3 nucleotide sequence: TGCAGTGCTAGCGGGACCTACGAGCAGTACTTC. The encoded protein is CSASGTYEQYF.

J is TRBJ1-1 and V is TRBV30, with 7 positions matching TRBD1. V was clipped by 5 bases and J by 0 bases; unmatched bases: 3. CDR1 and CDR2 from the germline V gene are GTSNPN and SVGIG (reference sequence). This CDR3 is 13 amino acids long. The CDR3 protein is CAWRRGMNTEAFF. The CDR3 coding sequence is TGTGCCTGGCGCAGGGGGATGAACACTGAAGCTTTCTTT. Drawing the rest from reference TRBV30 and TRBJ1-1, the complete variable domain is SQTIHQWPATLVQPVGSPLSLECTVEGTSNPNLYWYRQAAGRGLQLLFYSVGIGQISSEVPQNLSASRPQDRQFILSSKKLLLSDSGFYLCAWRRGMNTEAFFGQGTRLTVV.

In its sample, this clonotype was seen many times. The rearrangement joins TRBV7-2 to TRBJ2-3; no definite D call. The CDR3 has 13 residues. V gave up 3 bases and J gave up 3 bases, with 7 bases separating them. The germline V gene encodes CDR1 SGHTA and CDR2 FQGNSA. The CDR3 DNA reads as TGTGCCAGCAGCTTGTACGAGACAGATACGCAGTATTTT. This sequence encodes CASSLYETDTQYF. The complete variable domain, with remaining parts taken from reference TRBV7-2 and TRBJ2-3, reads GAGVSQSPSNKVTEKGKDVELRCDPISGHTALYWYRQSLGQGLEFLIYFQGNSAPDKSGLPSDRFSAERTGGSVSTLTIQRTQQEDSAVYLCASSLYETDTQYFGPGTRLTVL.

The chain recombines TRBV29-1 with TRBJ2-6; perhaps D is TRBD1 or TRBD2 (6 bases each). The CDR3 is 14 amino acids. With 6 bases removed from V and 3 bases from J, the gap between germline ends came to 12 bases. CDR1 is SQVTM and CDR2 is ANQGSEA in the germline V gene. Written as DNA, the CDR3 is TGCAGCGTCCGAGGGGGGTATGGGGCCAACGTCCTGACTTTC. Its protein product is CSVRGGYGANVLTF.

This clonotype was recorded many times. The chain employs TRBV28 and TRBJ2-2; 9 bases agree with TRBD2. Germline trimming cut 3 bases from V and 3 bases from J; bases unmatched to any gene: 11. This CDR3 has 18 residues. Germline loops: CDR1 MDHEN, CDR2 SYDVKM. The CDR3: CASSFPRLAGIYTGELFF. The CDR3 coding sequence is TGTGCCAGCAGTTTCCCACGGCTAGCGGGAATCTACACCGGGGAGCTGTTTTTT.

This sequence joins TRBV25-1 and TRBJ2-7; TRBD2 might be the D (5 bases). In germline, CDR1 is MGHDK, CDR2 SYGVNS. The CDR3 sequence is 15 residues long. V was cut by 1 base and J by 1 base, with 11 bases left in between. CDR3 nucleotides: TGTGCCAGCAGTGAATCGGGATACGATTCCTACGAGCAGTACTTC. Amino acids: CASSESGYDSYEQYF.

This clonotype was counted at least ten times. This CDR3 reads CASSYLDGYEQYF. The CDR3 coding sequence is TGTGCCAGCAGTTACTTAGACGGCTACGAGCAGTACTTC. This sequence joins TRBV6-5 and TRBJ2-7; D is uncertain. The V and J ends lost 1 base and 3 bases respectively, with 7 bases between them. Germline values: CDR1 MNHEY, CDR2 SVGAGI. This CDR3 is built from 13 residues.

This chain connects TRBV5-1 to TRBJ2-3; 7 positions agree with TRBD2. Trimming cost V 5 bases and J 4 bases; bases outside gene matches: 7. The CDR3 totals 14 residues. Germline CDR1 reads SGHRS; CDR2 reads YFSETQ. CDR3 nucleotide sequence: TGCGCCAGCAGAGCTAGCGGTACCGCAGATACGCAGTATTTT. As protein: CASRASGTADTQYF. Together with reference TRBV5-1 and TRBJ2-3, the CDR3 gives the full variable domain: KAGVTQTPRYLIKTRGQQVTLSCSPISGHRSVSWYQQTPGQGLQFLFEYFSETQRNKGNFPGRFSGRQFSNSRSEMNVSTLELGDSALYLCASRASGTADTQYFGPGTRLTVL.

This clonotype has more than one count but fewer than ten. V is TRBV16 and J is TRBJ2-5, with TRBD1 matching 8 bases. This CDR3 has 15 residues. With V trimmed by 1 base and J by 4 bases, 5 bases remained unmatched. From germline, CDR1 is KGHSY and CDR2 FQNENV. CDR3 in DNA: TGTGCCAGCAGCCAATGGGGGACAGGCGGAGAGACCCAGTACTTC. Its protein is CASSQWGTGGETQYF. The full variable domain, in which reference TRBV16 and TRBJ2-5 provide the parts outside the CDR3, is GEEVAQTPKHLVRGEGQKAKLYCAPIKGHSYVFWYQQVLKNEFKFLISFQNENVFDETGMPKERFSAKCLPNSPCSLEIQATKLEDSAVYFCASSQWGTGGETQYFGPGTRLLVL.

The rearrangement joins TRBV20-1 to TRBJ2-7, with TRBD2 as a possible D gene (5 bases). Germline lookup yields CDR1 DFQATT and CDR2 SNEGSKA (reference sequence). V was cut by 0 bases and J by 2 bases, with 14 bases left in between. The CDR3 runs to 15 residues. CDR3 DNA sequence: TGCAGTGCTAGAGATCCCGGCGGGTTCCCCTACGAGCAGTACTTC. This codes for CSARDPGGFPYEQYF.

This clonotype was counted ten times or more. The chain combines TRBV6-5 with TRBJ2-7, with TRBD2 matching over 8 bases. The CDR3 is 15 residues long. The germline V gene encodes CDR1 MNHEY and CDR2 SVGAGI. Trimming cost V 4 bases and J 3 bases; bases outside gene matches: 8. The CDR3 here is CASSSQSGSGYEQYF. CDR3 in DNA: TGTGCCAGCAGTTCCCAGAGCGGGAGCGGCTACGAGCAGTACTTC.

This clonotype was seen more than once but under ten times. The chain recombines TRBV7-9 with TRBJ2-3; tentatively, D is TRBD2 (6 bases). The V gene's germline CDR1 is SEHNR and CDR2 FQNEAQ (reference sequence). The V gene lost 3 bases and the J gene lost 1 base, with 11 bases spanning the gap. The CDR3 has 15 residues. The CDR3 loop is CASSFYTGGTDTQYF. CDR3 nucleotide sequence: TGTGCCAGCAGCTTTTACACGGGGGGCACAGATACGCAGTATTTT.

This clonotype has more than one count but fewer than ten. The chain uses TRBV7-2 and TRBJ1-2; D not certain. In germline, CDR1 is SGHTA, CDR2 FQGNSA. The V and J ends lost 2 bases and 5 bases respectively, with 15 bases between them. The CDR3 spans 15 residues. The CDR3 is CASSLTGLFTYGYTF. The CDR3 region has the DNA TGTGCCAGCAGCTTAACGGGTCTTTTTACATATGGCTACACCTTC.

With regard to this clonotype: A much larger clone is a single base away; this may be a read error. The V gene is TRBV5-5, the J gene TRBJ2-5; D is unclear. Looked up from germline, CDR1 is SGHKS and CDR2 is YYEKEE (reference sequence). The CDR3 spans 16 residues. With 0 bases removed from V and 4 bases from J, the gap between germline ends came to 16 bases. CDR3 DNA sequence: TGTGCCAGCAGCTTGGCCGAAGGAAAAGTTGGAGAGACCCAGTACTTC. It is translated as CASSLAEGKVGETQYF.

The chain is built from TRBV29-1 and TRBJ1-1; unclear D gene. The CDR3 sequence is 12 residues long. V gave up 7 bases and J gave up 0 bases, with 9 bases separating them. Germline V gene lookup returns CDR1 SQVTM and CDR2 ANQGSEA. The DNA of the CDR3 is TGCAGCGCCCAGAACGTGAACACTGAAGCTTTCTTT. Residues: CSAQNVNTEAFF. Looking up the rest from reference TRBV29-1 and TRBJ1-1 gives the full variable domain: SAVISQKPSRDICQRGTSLTIQCQVDSQVTMMFWYRQQPGQSLTLIATANQGSEATYESGFVIDKFPISRPNLTFSTLTVSNMSPEDSSIYLCSAQNVNTEAFFGQGTRLTVV.

This chain links TRBV5-1 with TRBJ2-3, with 14 positions matching TRBD2. Losses at the gene ends were 1 base for V and 4 bases for J; bases not matched to a gene: 8. CDR1 is SGHRS, CDR2 YFSETQ, per germline. The CDR3 loop spans 18 amino acids. The CDR3 region has the DNA TGCGCCAGCAGCTTGCGGTTGACTAGCGGGAGGGCCCCAGATACGCAGTATTTT. Protein: CASSLRLTSGRAPDTQYF. Full variable domain (missing parts from reference TRBV5-1 and TRBJ2-3): KAGVTQTPRYLIKTRGQQVTLSCSPISGHRSVSWYQQTPGQGLQFLFEYFSETQRNKGNFPGRFSGRQFSNSRSEMNVSTLELGDSALYLCASSLRLTSGRAPDTQYFGPGTRLTVL.